This T cell receptor beta chain derives from a study of T cell repertoires in aging, cancer and after chemotherapy. As for the study in general: Donors were grouped into six age bands spanning 30 or younger through 70 or older. Clear clonal overlap appeared across healthy donor samples taken over several months to years.

A mixed TRB-A/B primer pool amplified rearranged TRB by multiplex touch-down PCR. TCRdb re-derived calls from the multiplex PCR reads in MiXCR, one entry per CDR3 protein. In the table there are thousands of distinct CDR3 sequences, around 30% of which are singletons. TCR beta rearrangements were amplified from peripheral blood genomic DNA. This clonotype has only a few counts. Its antigen is unidentified. This CDR3 is built from 18 residues. Trimming removed 0 bases from V and 3 bases from J; junction bases left unmatched: 13. Germline assignment: CDR1 GTSNPN and CDR2 SVGIG (reference sequence). Study-wide findings and caveats: Loss of evenness, beyond lost richness, contributed to age-related TCR diversity decline in cancer patients.

The V gene is TRBV30, the J gene TRBJ1-4; 7 bases map to TRBD1. This sequence originates from a human donor in good health. Sequencing used blood. The DNA of the CDR3 is TGTGCCTGGAGTGTACAGGGGACCGTTGTAGGTCCTAATGAAAAACTGTTTTTT. Protein sequence: CAWSVQGTVVGPNEKLFF. Variable domain in full (rest from reference TRBV30 and TRBJ1-4): SQTIHQWPATLVQPVGSPLSLECTVEGTSNPNLYWYRQAAGRGLQLLFYSVGIGQISSEVPQNLSASRPQDRQFILSSKKLLLSDSGFYLCAWSVQGTVVGPNEKLFFGSGTQLSVL.